A selection of T cell receptor beta chains follows, all from one sample in a study of CD8 T cells in ankylosing spondylitis. Each CDR3 protein gets one entry after TCRdb re-called the 5' RACE reads with MiXCR. The table lists around 100,000 distinct CDR3 sequences, less than 25% of them singletons. Sequences were obtained from synovial fluid, either unsorted or a sorted T cell fraction (not recorded which). These receptors all come from a male donor with ankylosing spondylitis. The CDR3 runs from the conserved cysteine through the conserved F or W. The D gene is left open where the match is weak. Size values are once, few and many counts, or a class for expanded clones, and some rows have none.

d_gene: TRBD2; j_gene: TRBJ2-2; abundance: NA; v_gene: TRBV19; CDR3nt: TGTGCCAGTAGTATGCAACTAGCGGGAGTCACCGGGGAGCTGTTTTTT; CDR3aa: CASSMQLAGVTGELFF
d_gene: NA; j_gene: TRBJ1-2; abundance: NA; v_gene: TRBV6-1; CDR3nt: TGTGCCAGCAGTGCCACACCCGACGCCAATGGCTACACCTTC; CDR3aa: CASSATPDANGYTF
d_gene: NA; j_gene: TRBJ2-2; abundance: few; v_gene: TRBV11-3; CDR3nt: TGTGCCAGCAGCCCTCACACCGGGGAGCTGTTTTTT; CDR3aa: CASSPHTGELFF
d_gene: NA; j_gene: TRBJ2-3; abundance: many; v_gene: TRBV4-2; CDR3nt: TGTGCCAGCAGCCAAGGTTCAGCGGCTAGGGAAGATACGCAGTATTTT; CDR3aa: CASSQGSAAREDTQYF
d_gene: TRBD2; j_gene: TRBJ2-3; abundance: NA; v_gene: TRBV12-3/TRBV12-4; CDR3nt: TGTGCCAGCAGCCGCGGGACTAGCGGAAACACAGATACGCAGTATTTT; CDR3aa: CASSRGTSGNTDTQYF
d_gene: TRBD1; j_gene: TRBJ2-7; abundance: NA; v_gene: TRBV5-1; CDR3nt: TGCGCCAGCAGCCCCTTGACAGGGGGCGAGCAGTACTTC; CDR3aa: CASSPLTGGEQYF
d_gene: NA; j_gene: TRBJ2-7; abundance: NA; v_gene: TRBV14; CDR3nt: TGTGCCAGCAGCCAAGATCTGGCAGCCGAGCAGTACTTC; CDR3aa: CASSQDLAAEQYF
d_gene: NA; j_gene: TRBJ2-2; abundance: NA; v_gene: TRBV5-1; CDR3nt: TGCGCCAGCAGCCTCCTAGGGCCGGGGGAGCTGTTTTTT; CDR3aa: CASSLLGPGELFF
d_gene: NA; j_gene: TRBJ1-5; abundance: few; v_gene: TRBV7-9; CDR3nt: TGTGCCAGCAGGAGGGGGACCGATCAGCCCCAGCATTTT; CDR3aa: CASRRGTDQPQHF
d_gene: NA; j_gene: TRBJ2-1; abundance: NA; v_gene: TRBV24-1; CDR3nt: TGTGCCACCAGTGGCGTGAGATCGACAGACCAAAATGAGCAGTTCTTC; CDR3aa: CATSGVRSTDQNEQFF
d_gene: NA; j_gene: TRBJ2-5; abundance: NA; v_gene: TRBV27; CDR3nt: TGTGCCAGCGTGGGAAGGGGCGAAGAGACCCAGTACTTC; CDR3aa: CASVGRGEETQYF
d_gene: TRBD1; j_gene: TRBJ2-5; abundance: NA; v_gene: TRBV29-1; CDR3nt: TGCAGCGGTGGACAGGGCGCGGAGACCCAGTACTTC; CDR3aa: CSGGQGAETQYF
d_gene: NA; j_gene: TRBJ2-4; abundance: NA; v_gene: TRBV20-1; CDR3nt: TGCAGTGTCCTACGAGGGGAGAAAGCCAAAAACATTCAGTACTTC; CDR3aa: CSVLRGEKAKNIQYF
d_gene: TRBD2; j_gene: TRBJ2-3; abundance: many; v_gene: TRBV19; CDR3nt: TGTGCCAGTAGTTCCAGAGCGGGAGGTTGGGATACGCAGTATTTT; CDR3aa: CASSSRAGGWDTQYF
d_gene: TRBD2; j_gene: TRBJ2-3; abundance: NA; v_gene: TRBV28; CDR3nt: TGTGCCAGCAGTACCGGGACTAGCGGGAGTACGCAGTATTTT; CDR3aa: CASSTGTSGSTQYF
d_gene: NA; j_gene: TRBJ2-5; abundance: NA; v_gene: TRBV5-1; CDR3nt: TGCGCCAGCAGCCAACAGGGTACAATTCAAGAGACCCAGTACTTC; CDR3aa: CASSQQGTIQETQYF
d_gene: NA; j_gene: TRBJ1-3; abundance: NA; v_gene: TRBV7-2; CDR3nt: TGTGCCAGCAGCTTAGCAGGGGAGGCCACCATATATTTT; CDR3aa: CASSLAGEATIYF
d_gene: TRBD2; j_gene: TRBJ2-2; abundance: NA; v_gene: TRBV3-1; CDR3nt: TGTGCCAGCGGAAGCGGGAGTGGAACCGGGGAGCTGTTTTTT; CDR3aa: CASGSGSGTGELFF
d_gene: TRBD1; j_gene: TRBJ1-2; abundance: NA; v_gene: TRBV5-1; CDR3nt: TGCGCCAGCACCATGACAGGGGGACATGGCTACACCTTC; CDR3aa: CASTMTGGHGYTF
d_gene: TRBD1; j_gene: TRBJ1-1; abundance: NA; v_gene: TRBV14; CDR3nt: TGTGCCAGCAGAAAACAGGGGGAGGGTATGAACACTGAAGCTTTCTTT; CDR3aa: CASRKQGEGMNTEAFF
d_gene: NA; j_gene: TRBJ2-2; abundance: NA; v_gene: TRBV20-1; CDR3nt: TGCAGTGTTCACGACAGGTCCACCGGGGAGCTGTTTTTT; CDR3aa: CSVHDRSTGELFF
d_gene: TRBD2; j_gene: TRBJ2-1; abundance: NA; v_gene: TRBV20-1; CDR3nt: TGCAGTGCTACCAAGACTAGCGGGTCTTCAAGCGGTATGGAGCAGTTCTTC; CDR3aa: CSATKTSGSSSGMEQFF
d_gene: TRBD1; j_gene: TRBJ2-7; abundance: few; v_gene: TRBV12-3/TRBV12-4; CDR3nt: TGTGCCAGCAGTCCCCGAGGGACAGGATTAACCTACGAGCAGTACTTC; CDR3aa: CASSPRGTGLTYEQYF
d_gene: TRBD2; j_gene: TRBJ2-5; abundance: NA; v_gene: TRBV12-3/TRBV12-4; CDR3nt: TGTGCCAGCAGGTTGGGCCTAGCGGGAGAGACCCAGTACTTC; CDR3aa: CASRLGLAGETQYF
d_gene: TRBD1; j_gene: TRBJ2-7; abundance: many; v_gene: TRBV20-1; CDR3nt: TGCAGTGCTAAGACAGGGGTTGCCGAGCAGTACTTC; CDR3aa: CSAKTGVAEQYF
d_gene: NA; j_gene: TRBJ2-6; abundance: many; v_gene: TRBV2; CDR3nt: TGTGCCAGCAGTGTTGGCCTATCTGGGGCCAACGTCCTGACTTTC; CDR3aa: CASSVGLSGANVLTF